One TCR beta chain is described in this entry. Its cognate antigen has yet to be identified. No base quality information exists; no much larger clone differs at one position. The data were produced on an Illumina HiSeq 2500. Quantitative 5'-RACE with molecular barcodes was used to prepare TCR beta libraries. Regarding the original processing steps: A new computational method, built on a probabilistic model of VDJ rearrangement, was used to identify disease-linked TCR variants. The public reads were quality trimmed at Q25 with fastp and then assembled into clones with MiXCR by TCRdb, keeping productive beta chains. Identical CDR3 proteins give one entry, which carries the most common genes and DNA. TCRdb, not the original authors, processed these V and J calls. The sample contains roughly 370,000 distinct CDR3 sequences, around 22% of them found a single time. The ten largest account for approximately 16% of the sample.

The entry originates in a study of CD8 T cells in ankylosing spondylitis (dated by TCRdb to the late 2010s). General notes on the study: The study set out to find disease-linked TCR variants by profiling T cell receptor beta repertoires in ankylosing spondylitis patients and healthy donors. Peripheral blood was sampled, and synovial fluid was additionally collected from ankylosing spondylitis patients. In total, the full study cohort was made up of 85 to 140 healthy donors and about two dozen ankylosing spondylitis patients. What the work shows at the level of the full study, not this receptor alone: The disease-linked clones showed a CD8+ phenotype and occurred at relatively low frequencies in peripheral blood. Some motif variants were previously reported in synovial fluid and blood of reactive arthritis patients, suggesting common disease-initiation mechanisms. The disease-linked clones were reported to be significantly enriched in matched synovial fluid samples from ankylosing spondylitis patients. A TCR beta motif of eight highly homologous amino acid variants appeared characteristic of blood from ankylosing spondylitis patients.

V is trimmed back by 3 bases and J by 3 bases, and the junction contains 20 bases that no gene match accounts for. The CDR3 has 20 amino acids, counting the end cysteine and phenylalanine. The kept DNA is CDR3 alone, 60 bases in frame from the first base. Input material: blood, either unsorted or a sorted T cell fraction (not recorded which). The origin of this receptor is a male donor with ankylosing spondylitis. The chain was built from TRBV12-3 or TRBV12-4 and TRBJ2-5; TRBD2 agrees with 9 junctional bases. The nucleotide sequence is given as TGTGCCAGCAGTTTTCACCAGGTCGGGGGCCTAGCGGGATTCAAAGAGACCCAGTACTTC. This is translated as CASSFHQVGGLAGFKETQYF.